These 28 T cell receptor beta chains were all obtained from the same sample, sequenced in a study of blood T cell repertoires in COVID-19. Repertoires were generated with immunoSEQ multiplex PCR, while TCRdb's copy carries only in-frame clones and drops some. The sample carries 250,000 or so clones, about 91% recorded once. What was sequenced was PBMCs or T cells enriched from blood (not recorded which). These receptors all come from a human donor in a cohort exposed to, infected with or recovered from COVID-19 (not recorded which). The donor label of this sample is uncertain.

This rearrangement joins TRBV7-3 to TRBJ1-6; D possibly corresponds to TRBD1 (5 bases). The CDR3 has 18 amino acids. The germline CDR1 and CDR2 sequences are SGHTA and FQGTGA. Trimming pared 5 bases from V and 0 bases from J, leaving 17 bases between. The CDR3 here is CASSLKTAPSSYNSPLHF. CDR3 coding DNA: TGTGCCAGCAGCCTCAAGACAGCCCCGAGCTCCTATAATTCACCCCTCCACTTT.

This chain links TRBV11-3 with TRBJ2-4; D call uncertain. Germline V gene data show CDR1 as SGHNT and CDR2 as YENEEA. CDR3 length: 16 amino acids. V lost 0 bases and J 1 base, leaving 10 bases between the germline ends. CDR3 in DNA: TGTGCCAGCAGCTTAGACAGGTGTCGTGCCAAAAACATTCAGTACTTC. It encodes CASSLDRCRAKNIQYF.

The chain uses TRBV6-5 and TRBJ1-2; 7 bases line up with TRBD1. The CDR3 is made up of 15 amino acids. Germline loops: CDR1 MNHEY, CDR2 SVGAGI. With 4 bases clipped from V and 6 bases from J, the junction kept 11 bases outside the gene matches. CDR3 bases: TGTGCCAGCAGTTCAACCGGGACAGTCTATGATGGCTACACCTTC. The encoded protein is CASSSTGTVYDGYTF.

The chain has TRBV4-2 and TRBJ1-2; D is ambiguous. Trimming left V 1 base short and J 5 bases short, with 20 bases between. There are 17 residues in the CDR3. The germline V gene encodes CDR1 LGHNA and CDR2 YNFKEQ. The CDR3 DNA sequence: TGTGCCAGCAGCCAAGCCGCCGGCGGCAGCGCCGGTTATGGCTACACCTTC. Its protein product is CASSQAAGGSAGYGYTF.

This sequence joins TRBV19 and TRBJ1-1; no definite D call. Per germline, CDR1 LNHDA and CDR2 SQIVND (reference sequence). This CDR3 region has 13 residues. V was pared by 7 bases and J by 8 bases, with 17 bases between. The CDR3 spells CASTPDLYSEAFF. CDR3 coding DNA: TGTGCCAGTACACCAGACTTATACTCCGAAGCTTTCTTT.

This chain connects TRBV2 to TRBJ1-1; D is unclear. CDR3 length: 13 amino acids. Trimming removed 8 bases at V and 6 bases at J, with 16 bases between. CDR1 and CDR2 (germline): SNHLY, FYNNEI. CDR3 in DNA: TGTGCCAGCGAGGCCCTAAGTGGCCCTGAAGCTTTCTTT. Translation gives CASEALSGPEAFF.

The sample holds a few counts of this clone. The chain is built from TRBV2 and TRBJ1-5; D is unclear. CDR3 length: 15 residues. The germline V gene has CDR1 SNHLY and CDR2 FYNNEI. V lost 6 bases to trimming and J lost 2 bases, with 14 bases between them. CDR3 in amino acids: CASRPTAAGNQPQHF. CDR3 DNA sequence: TGTGCCAGCAGGCCAACAGCGGCCGGCAATCAGCCCCAGCATTTT. Full variable domain (outside the CDR3, taken from reference TRBV2 and TRBJ1-5): EPEVTQTPSHQVTQMGQEVILRCVPISNHLYFYWYRQILGQKVEFLVSFYNNEISEKSEIFDDQFSVERPDGSNFTLKIRSTKLEDSAMYFCASRPTAAGNQPQHFGDGTRLSIL.

The chain links TRBV6-7 to TRBJ1-6; 8 bases match TRBD1. TRBV6-7 is labeled an ORF, and its function is uncertain. The CDR3 loop spans 16 amino acids. J was trimmed by 8 bases and V by 2 bases; bases with no gene match: 8. The CDR3 is CASSYTLDREDSPLHF. The CDR3 DNA reads TGTGCCAGCAGTTACACACTGGACAGGGAGGATTCACCCCTCCACTTT.

As for this clone: In the same sample, other DNA sequences code for this CDR3. V gene TRBV12-3 or TRBV12-4 combines with J gene TRBJ1-1; perhaps TRBD1 as D (5 bases). The CDR3 covers 12 residues. V was trimmed by 4 bases and J by 4 bases, leaving 7 bases between them. The CDR3 nucleotides are TGTGCCAGCAGTTCCGGGGGCACTGAAGCTTTCTTT. Residues: CASSSGGTEAFF.

The chain links TRBV11-2 to TRBJ1-5; 7 positions match TRBD1. Trimming at V came to 0 bases and at J to 0 bases, leaving 5 bases not matched to a gene. The CDR3 length is 17 residues. Looked up from germline, CDR1 is SGHAT and CDR2 is FQNNGV. The CDR3 DNA sequence: TGTGCCAGCAGCTTAGACGGGACAGATTATAGCAATCAGCCCCAGCATTTT. Its translation: CASSLDGTDYSNQPQHF.

The J gene is TRBJ2-7, the V gene TRBV5-1, with D maybe TRBD2 (6 bases). Germline loops: CDR1 SGHRS, CDR2 YFSETQ. The V and J ends lost 2 bases and 3 bases respectively, with 12 bases between them. This CDR3 has 14 amino acids. CDR3 amino acids: CASSFGTDRYEQYF. The CDR3, as DNA: TGCGCCAGCAGCTTTGGGACTGACCGCTACGAGCAGTACTTC.

The V gene is TRBV18, the J gene TRBJ1-2; TRBD1 is a possible D gene (5 bases). The CDR3 runs to 13 residues. The V gene lost 3 bases and the J gene lost 9 bases, with 14 bases spanning the gap. Per germline, CDR1 KGHSH and CDR2 LQKENI. In DNA form, the CDR3 reads TGTGCCAGCTCACCTGGGTTGGAGGGGAGCTACACCTTC. As protein: CASSPGLEGSYTF.

The J gene is TRBJ2-7, the V gene TRBV19; tentative D call: TRBD2 (6 bases). This CDR3 has 13 amino acids. CDR1 and CDR2 (germline): LNHDA, SQIVND (reference sequence). With 10 bases removed from V and 0 bases from J, the gap between germline ends came to 13 bases. This CDR3 reads CATAGSSSYEQYF. In nucleotides, the CDR3 is TGTGCCACGGCGGGGTCGAGCTCCTACGAGCAGTACTTC.

The V call is TRBV19, the J call TRBJ1-2; 8 bases match TRBD1. The CDR3 runs to 15 residues. The germline gives CDR1 LNHDA, CDR2 SQIVND (reference sequence). The ends lost 6 bases at V and 3 bases at J; junction bases unmatched: 9. The CDR3 region has the DNA TGTGCCAGTAGCACCCTGACAGGGGCGGACTATGGCTACACCTTC. Amino acid sequence: CASSTLTGADYGYTF.

This chain connects TRBV18 to TRBJ2-3; TRBD2 matches 9 bases. The CDR3 has 15 amino acids. Germline trimming cut 6 bases from V and 4 bases from J; bases unmatched to any gene: 8. Germline CDR1 and CDR2: KGHSH and LQKENI. The CDR3 sequence is CASSPRGGLADTQYF. The CDR3 bases are TGTGCCAGCTCCCCGCGGGGGGGTCTCGCAGATACGCAGTATTTT. Full variable domain (outside the CDR3, taken from reference TRBV18 and TRBJ2-3): NAGVMQNPRHLVRRRGQEARLRCSPMKGHSHVYWYRQLPEEGLKFMVYLQKENIIDESGMPKERFSAEFPKEGPSILRIQQVVRGDSAAYFCASSPRGGLADTQYFGPGTRLTVL.

This clone was detected only once. The V gene is TRBV27, the J gene TRBJ1-2; D possibly corresponds to TRBD1 (6 bases). V lost 4 bases and J 8 bases, leaving 20 bases between the germline ends. CDR1 is MNHEY, CDR2 SMNVEV, per germline (reference sequence). There are 15 residues in the CDR3. CDR3 in DNA: TGTGCCAGCAGTTCCCTGATCATACAGGGTTCCGGCTACACCTTC. This encodes CASSSLIIQGSGYTF.

This chain joins TRBV7-9 and TRBJ2-3, with TRBD2 identical over 14 bases. V was clipped by 3 bases and J by 0 bases; unmatched bases: 5. Germline V CDR1 and CDR2: SEHNR, FQNEAQ (reference sequence). The CDR3 sequence is 18 residues long. CDR3 sequence (DNA): TGTGCCAGCAGCTTTGGGACTAGCGGGGGATATAGCACAGATACGCAGTATTTT. As protein: CASSFGTSGGYSTDTQYF.

Here the CDR3 reads CASSWSRDRTDTQYF. CDR3 nucleotide sequence: TGTGCCAGCAGCTGGTCCCGGGACAGGACAGATACGCAGTATTTT. The V and J genes are TRBV7-9 and TRBJ2-3, with 8 bases matching TRBD1. Germline V gene lookup returns CDR1 SEHNR and CDR2 FQNEAQ (reference sequence). Losses at the gene ends were 4 bases for V and 3 bases for J; bases not matched to a gene: 6. The CDR3 consists of 15 residues.

The V and J genes are TRBV7-2 and TRBJ2-1; 10 bases match TRBD1. After removal of 5 bases from V and 8 bases from J, the junction contained 6 bases not matched to a gene. This CDR3 is 14 amino acids long. Germline CDR1 and CDR2: SGHTA and FQGNSA. The CDR3 loop is CASSRDRGRDEQFF. CDR3 sequence (DNA): TGTGCCAGCAGCCGGGACAGGGGAAGAGATGAGCAGTTCTTC.

V and J are TRBV4-3 and TRBJ1-2; D is ambiguous. Germline lookup yields CDR1 LGHNA and CDR2 YSLEER. The length of the CDR3 is 14 residues. V was shortened by 0 bases and J by 4 bases, with 9 bases between the two germline ends. This CDR3 is CASSQENGRYGYTF. The CDR3 DNA reads TGCGCCAGCAGCCAAGAAAACGGTCGCTATGGCTACACCTTC.

The chain is built from TRBV11-2 and TRBJ2-4, with 7 nucleotides matching TRBD1. The trim removed 6 bases at V and 3 bases at J, leaving 8 bases unmatched. The CDR3 is made up of 15 amino acids. The germline V gene has CDR1 SGHAT and CDR2 FQNNGV. CDR3 sequence reads: CASRLPGQFKNIQYF. CDR3 bases: TGTGCCAGCAGGCTTCCGGGACAGTTCAAAAACATTCAGTACTTC.

This clone appeared once. V usage is TRBV4-2 and J usage is TRBJ1-6, with D possibly TRBD1 on 6 matching bases. Germline assignment: CDR1 LGHNA and CDR2 YNFKEQ. The CDR3 is 14 amino acids. V dropped 2 bases and J dropped 8 bases, with 10 bases sitting between them. The CDR3 nucleotides are TGTGCCAGCAGCCAACAGGGGTCGGATTCACCCCTCCACTTT. Residues: CASSQQGSDSPLHF.

This chain links TRBV6-6 with TRBJ1-1, with a weak D call TRBD1 (5 bases). The CDR3 has 14 amino acids. Germline assignment: CDR1 MNHNY and CDR2 SVGAGI (reference sequence). V lost 2 bases and J 7 bases, leaving 14 bases between the germline ends. CDR3: CASSYPGTPGEAFF. CDR3 nucleotides: TGTGCCAGCAGTTACCCCGGGACTCCCGGTGAAGCTTTCTTT.

This chain connects TRBV6-1 to TRBJ1-2; D may be TRBD1 (5 bases). Germline CDR1 MNHNS, CDR2 SASEGT. This CDR3 contains 15 residues. V was shortened by 0 bases and J by 4 bases, with 12 bases between the two germline ends. CDR3 sequence reads: CASSEALQAPYGYTF. The DNA of the CDR3 is TGTGCCAGCAGTGAAGCGCTACAGGCGCCCTATGGCTACACCTTC.

The chain recombines TRBV3-1 (or the pseudogene TRBV3-2) with TRBJ2-1; 9 bases agree with TRBD2. The germline gives CDR1 LGHDT, CDR2 YNNKEL (reference sequence). V lost 0 bases to trimming and J lost 9 bases; unmatched junction nucleotides: 3. This CDR3 has 14 residues. The CDR3 spells CASSQEGLAGEQFF. The CDR3 nucleotides are TGTGCCAGCAGCCAAGAGGGACTAGCCGGTGAGCAGTTCTTC.

The rearrangement links TRBV9 to TRBJ1-2; 8 positions match TRBD1. The V gene's germline CDR1 is SGDLS and CDR2 YYNGEE. After removal of 4 bases from V and 2 bases from J, the junction contained 7 bases not matched to a gene. The CDR3 totals 15 residues. CDR3 sequence (DNA): TGTGCCAGCAGCTTAGGGACAGGAGTAAACTATGGCTACACCTTC. Residues: CASSLGTGVNYGYTF.

This chain joins TRBV6-4 and TRBJ2-7, with a possible D match to TRBD2 (5 bases). CDR1 is MRHNA and CDR2 is SNTAGT in the germline V gene. This CDR3 spans 14 amino acids. The ends were cut back, 8 bases at V and 0 bases at J, with 14 bases in the middle. The CDR3 DNA reads TGTGCCAGCGCCGTACAACGGGACTCCTACGAGCAGTACTTC. Translating it yields CASAVQRDSYEQYF.

The chain links TRBV6-5 to TRBJ1-1; 7 bases are shared with TRBD1. The V gene end was trimmed by 9 bases and the J gene end by 0 bases; junction bases not matched to a gene: 4. Germline V lookup: CDR1 MNHEY, CDR2 SVGAGI. The CDR3 totals 13 residues. In DNA form, the CDR3 reads TGTGCCAGTCAACAGGGGATGAACACTGAAGCTTTCTTT. Protein product: CASQQGMNTEAFF.